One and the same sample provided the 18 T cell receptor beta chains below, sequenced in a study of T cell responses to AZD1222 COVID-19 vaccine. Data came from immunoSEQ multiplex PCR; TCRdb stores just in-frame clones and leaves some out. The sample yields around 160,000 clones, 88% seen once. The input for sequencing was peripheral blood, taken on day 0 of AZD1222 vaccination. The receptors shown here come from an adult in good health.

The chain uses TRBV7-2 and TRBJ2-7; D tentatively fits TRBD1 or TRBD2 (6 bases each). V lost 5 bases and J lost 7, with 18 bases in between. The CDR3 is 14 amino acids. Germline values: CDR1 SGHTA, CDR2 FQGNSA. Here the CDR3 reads CASSPGAGRLEQYF. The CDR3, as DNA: TGTGCCAGCAGCCCGGGGGCAGGACGGCTAGAGCAGTACTTC.

This CDR3 reads CASSFSQGDQPQHF. For the CDR3, the DNA is TGTGCCAGCAGTTTCTCCCAGGGGGATCAGCCCCAGCATTTT. The chain couples TRBV3-1 (or the pseudogene TRBV3-2) to TRBJ1-5; 7 nucleotides align to TRBD1. The germline CDR1 and CDR2 sequences are LGHDT and YNNKEL (reference sequence). V lost 6 bases and J lost 5; bases outside the gene matches: 7. The CDR3 length is 14 residues.

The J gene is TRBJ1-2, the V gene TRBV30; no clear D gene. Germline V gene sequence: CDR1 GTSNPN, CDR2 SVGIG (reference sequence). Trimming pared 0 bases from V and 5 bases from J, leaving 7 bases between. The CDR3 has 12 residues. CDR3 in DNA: TGTGCCTGGAGTGTACTGCAGTATGGCTACACCTTC. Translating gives CAWSVLQYGYTF.

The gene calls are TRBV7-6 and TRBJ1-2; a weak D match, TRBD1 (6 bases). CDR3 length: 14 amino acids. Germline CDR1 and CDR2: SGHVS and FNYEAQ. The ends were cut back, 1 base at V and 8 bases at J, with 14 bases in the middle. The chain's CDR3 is CASSLGGHREGYTF. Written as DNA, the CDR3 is TGTGCCAGCAGCTTAGGGGGACATAGGGAAGGCTACACCTTC.

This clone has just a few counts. The CDR3 loop reads CASSSQGTYGYTF. Written as DNA, the CDR3 is TGTGCCAGCAGCTCTCAGGGAACCTATGGCTACACCTTC. The genes are TRBV7-2 and TRBJ1-2; D is perhaps TRBD1 (5 bases). Germline loops: CDR1 SGHTA, CDR2 FQGNSA. The CDR3 contains 13 residues. V gave up 4 bases and J gave up 4 bases, with 10 bases separating them.

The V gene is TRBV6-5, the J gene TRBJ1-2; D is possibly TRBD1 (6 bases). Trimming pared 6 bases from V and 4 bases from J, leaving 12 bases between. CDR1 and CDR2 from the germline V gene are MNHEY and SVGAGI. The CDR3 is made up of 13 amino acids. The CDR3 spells CASSLQGGYGYTF. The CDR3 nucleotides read TGTGCCAGCAGCCTACAGGGTGGCTATGGCTACACCTTC.

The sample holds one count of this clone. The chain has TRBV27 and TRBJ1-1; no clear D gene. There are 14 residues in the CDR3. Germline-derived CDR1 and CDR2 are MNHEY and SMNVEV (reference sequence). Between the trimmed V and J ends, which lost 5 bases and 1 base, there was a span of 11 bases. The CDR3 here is CASSTVSENTEAFF. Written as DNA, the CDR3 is TGTGCCAGCAGTACAGTATCGGAGAACACTGAAGCTTTCTTT.

Here the CDR3 reads CASMEYTEAFF. DNA for the CDR3: TGTGCCAGTATGGAGTACACTGAAGCTTTCTTT. The gene calls are TRBV19 and TRBJ1-1; D is ambiguous. Germline loops: CDR1 LNHDA, CDR2 SQIVND (reference sequence). V dropped 7 bases and J dropped 3 bases, with 6 bases sitting between them. This CDR3 spans 11 amino acids.

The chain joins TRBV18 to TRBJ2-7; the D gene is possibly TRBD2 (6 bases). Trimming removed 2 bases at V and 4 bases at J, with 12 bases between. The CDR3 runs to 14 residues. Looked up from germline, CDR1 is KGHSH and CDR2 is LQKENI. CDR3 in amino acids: CASSPGGGRYEQYF. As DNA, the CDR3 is TGTGCCAGCTCACCAGGGGGAGGAAGGTACGAGCAGTACTTC. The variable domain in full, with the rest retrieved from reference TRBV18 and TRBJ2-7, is NAGVMQNPRHLVRRRGQEARLRCSPMKGHSHVYWYRQLPEEGLKFMVYLQKENIIDESGMPKERFSAEFPKEGPSILRIQQVVRGDSAAYFCASSPGGGRYEQYFGPGTRLTVT.

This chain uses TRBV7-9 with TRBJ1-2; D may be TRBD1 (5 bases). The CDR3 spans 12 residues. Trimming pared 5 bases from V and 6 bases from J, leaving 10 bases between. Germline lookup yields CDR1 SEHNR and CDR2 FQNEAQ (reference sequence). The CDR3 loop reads CASSPTVHGYTF. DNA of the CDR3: TGTGCCAGCAGCCCGACAGTCCATGGCTACACCTTC.

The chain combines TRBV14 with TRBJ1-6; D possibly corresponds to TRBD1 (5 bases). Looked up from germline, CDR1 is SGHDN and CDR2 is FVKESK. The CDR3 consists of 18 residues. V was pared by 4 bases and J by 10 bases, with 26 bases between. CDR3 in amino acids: CASSPDDAHRKSDSPLHF. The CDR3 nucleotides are TGTGCCAGCAGCCCGGATGATGCTCACAGGAAATCCGACTCACCCCTCCACTTT.

This chain's CDR3 is CASSSLGEQYF. CDR3 coding DNA: TGTGCCAGCAGTTCCCTAGGCGAGCAGTACTTC. V and J are TRBV12-3 or TRBV12-4 and TRBJ2-7, with D unclear. V was cut by 4 bases and J by 6 bases, with 7 bases left in between. The CDR3 totals 11 residues.

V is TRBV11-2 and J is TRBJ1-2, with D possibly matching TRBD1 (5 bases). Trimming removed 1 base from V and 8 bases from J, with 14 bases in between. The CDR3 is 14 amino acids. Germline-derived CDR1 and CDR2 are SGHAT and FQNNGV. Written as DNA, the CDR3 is TGTGCCAGCAGCTTAGGGGTCCAGGGACGAGGCTACACCTTC. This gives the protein CASSLGVQGRGYTF.

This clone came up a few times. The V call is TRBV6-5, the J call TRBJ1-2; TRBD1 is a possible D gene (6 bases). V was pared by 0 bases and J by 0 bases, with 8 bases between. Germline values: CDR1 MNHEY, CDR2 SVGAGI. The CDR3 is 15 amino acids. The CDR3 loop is CASSYSTGSNYGYTF. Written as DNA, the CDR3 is TGTGCCAGCAGTTACTCGACAGGTTCTAACTATGGCTACACCTTC.

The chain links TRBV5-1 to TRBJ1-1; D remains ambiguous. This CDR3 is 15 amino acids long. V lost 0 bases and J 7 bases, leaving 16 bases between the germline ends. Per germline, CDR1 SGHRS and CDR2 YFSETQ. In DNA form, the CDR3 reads TGCGCCAGCAGCTTGGAGCCGGGGTGGAAAGGTGAAGCTTTCTTT. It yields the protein CASSLEPGWKGEAFF.

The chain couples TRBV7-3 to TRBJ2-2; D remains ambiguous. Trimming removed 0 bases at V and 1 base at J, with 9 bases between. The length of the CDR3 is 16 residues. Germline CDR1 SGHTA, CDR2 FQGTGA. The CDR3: CASSLTSSLNTGELFF. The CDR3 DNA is TGTGCCAGCAGCTTAACGTCGAGTTTGAACACCGGGGAGCTGTTTTTT.

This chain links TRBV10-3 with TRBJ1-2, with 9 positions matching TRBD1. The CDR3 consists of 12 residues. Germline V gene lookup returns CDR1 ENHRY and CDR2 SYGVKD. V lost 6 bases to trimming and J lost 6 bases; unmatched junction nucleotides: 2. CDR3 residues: CAIRRTGDGYTF. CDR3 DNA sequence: TGTGCCATCAGGAGGACAGGGGATGGCTACACCTTC.

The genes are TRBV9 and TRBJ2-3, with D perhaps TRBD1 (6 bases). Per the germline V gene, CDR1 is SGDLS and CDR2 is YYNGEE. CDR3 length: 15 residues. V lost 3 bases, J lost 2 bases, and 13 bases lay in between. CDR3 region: CASSGRDISTDTQYF. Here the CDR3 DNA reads TGTGCCAGCAGCGGCCGGGACATCTCCACAGATACGCAGTATTTT.